Each of the 16 T cell receptor beta chains below was sequenced from the same sample in a study of CD8+ T cells in alopecia areata. After isolation, RNA underwent reverse transcription to generate cDNA as the sequencing template. Only in-frame clones appear in the TCRdb table, and some are missing; sequencing was by immunoSEQ multiplex PCR. The sample shows more than 250,000 clones, none of them appearing just once. A panel of CD4, CD8alpha, NKG2D, NKG2ACE and other markers served to sort pooled cutaneous lymph node cells. The sample was CD4+ T cells sorted from a lymph node. All receptors come from a C3H/HeJ mouse with alopecia areata. Strain haplotype at MHC: H2-k.

With respect to this clone: Gene names denote mouse genes. Read coverage stops 4 residues before the CDR3 terminus; the germline J gene supplies the remainder. The chain links TRBV4 to TRBJ2-7; unclear D gene. Germline-derived CDR1 and CDR2 are LGHDT and YNNKQL (reference sequence). The CDR3 has 12 amino acids. CDR3: CASSSPKYEQYF. The sequenced part of the CDR3 DNA is TGTGCCAGCAGCTCCCCTAAATAT.

There are a few counts of this clone. The gene names given are mouse names. The sequence runs out 4 residues before the end of the CDR3; the remainder is reconstructed from the germline J gene. The chain is built from TRBV13-1 and TRBJ2-7, with 8 bases identical to TRBD2. Germline loops: CDR1 NSHNY, CDR2 SYGAGN. The CDR3 contains 15 residues. After removal of 4 bases from V and 0 bases from J, the junction contained 6 bases not matched to a gene. The part of the CDR3 DNA that was read is TGTGCCAGCAGTATACTGGGGGTAAGCTCCTAT. It yields the protein CASSILGVSSY. The CDR3 in full is CASSILGVSSYEQYF.

About this clone: Any gene name here is a mouse gene name. The read ends 4 residues before the CDR3 terminus; that terminus is restored from the germline J gene. The V call is TRBV19, the J call TRBJ2-5, with D possibly being TRBD2 (5 bases). Germline V gives CDR1 FNHDT, CDR2 SITEND (reference sequence). Trimming removed 6 bases from V and 0 bases from J, with 5 bases in between. The CDR3 consists of 12 residues. The part of the CDR3 DNA that was read is TGTGCCAGCATGGGGAACCAAGAC. Its protein is CASMGNQD. The entire CDR3 reads CASMGNQDTQYF.

This clone came up a few times. Mouse names are used for the genes. The read halts 4 residues ahead of the CDR3 end, with the missing end drawn from the germline J gene. The same CDR3 also results from other DNA sequences found in this sample. V and J are TRBV19 and TRBJ2-5; tentatively, D is TRBD2 (6 bases). The CDR3 loop spans 14 amino acids. The germline V and J ends were trimmed by 2 bases and 3 bases, with 10 bases remaining between them. Germline V gives CDR1 FNHDT, CDR2 SITEND (reference sequence). Partial CDR3 DNA: TGTGCCAGCAGTATCCCGGGGGGTCAAGAC. It codes for CASSIPGGQD. The full CDR3 sequence reads CASSIPGGQDTQYF.

This clone was recorded many times. Gene labels here are mouse ones. The CDR3 end is not reached by the read, which stops 4 residues before it; the germline J gene fills it in. This sequence joins TRBV13-3 and TRBJ2-2; no firm D call. Germline assignment: CDR1 NNHDY and CDR2 SYVADS. This CDR3 spans 12 amino acids. The V end was cut by 2 bases, the J end by 5 bases, with 4 bases between. CDR3 protein: CASSEWTGQLYF. The DNA read from the CDR3 is TGTGCCAGCAGTGAATGGACCGGG.

Notes on this clone: Any gene name here is a mouse gene name. The read is 4 residues too short to cover the CDR3 end, so that end is filled in from the germline J gene. This chain connects TRBV13-3 to TRBJ2-2; D ambiguous. This CDR3 is built from 14 residues. Germline CDR1 reads NNHDY; CDR2 reads SYVADS. Trimming shortened V by 3 bases and J by 1 base, and 7 bases separated the two germline ends. The sequenced CDR3 bases are TGTGCCAGCAGTGCCCCAGAAAACACCGGG. Its translation is CASSAPENTG. The complete CDR3 sequence is CASSAPENTGQLYF.

In this sample, this clone turned up many times. The gene names given are mouse names. From the germline J gene comes the end of the CDR3, since the read stops 4 residues before it. The chain joins TRBV1 to TRBJ2-2; D is ambiguous. The CDR3 runs 16 residues. V was cut by 0 bases and J by 0 bases, with 8 bases left in between. The germline gives CDR1 NSQYPW, CDR2 LRSPGD (reference sequence). The DNA read from the CDR3 is TGCACCTGCAGTGCAGAAGCACAGTCAAACACCGGG. Translation: CTCSAEAQSNTG. In full, the CDR3 is CTCSAEAQSNTGQLYF. Combining the CDR3 with reference TRBV1 and TRBJ2-2 gives the whole variable domain VTLLEQNPRWRLVPRGQAVNLRCILKNSQYPWMSWYQQDLQKQLQWLFTLRSPGDKEVKSLPGADYLATRVTDTELRLQVANMSQGRTLYCTCSAEAQSNTGQLYFGEGSKLTVL.

Comments on this clone: The listed genes are named as in mouse. The sequenced fragment ends 4 residues before the CDR3 boundary, so the rest is inferred from the germline J gene. This rearrangement joins TRBV5 to TRBJ2-2; TRBD1 matches 7 bases. Germline V gene sequence: CDR1 LGHNA, CDR2 YNLKQL (reference sequence). Trimming removed 3 bases from V and 5 bases from J; junction bases left unmatched: 9. This CDR3 is built from 16 residues. The CDR3 DNA, read in part, is TGTGCCAGCAGCCACGACAGGGCCCTCATTACCGGG. It specifies CASSHDRALITG. The complete CDR3 sequence is CASSHDRALITGQLYF.

Points on this clone: The genes and germline here are from mouse. Sequencing ends 4 residues short of the CDR3 end; the germline J gene provides the rest. V usage is TRBV13-1 and J usage is TRBJ2-3; 11 bases map to TRBD2. V shed 5 bases, J shed 2 bases, and the junction held 7 bases outside the gene matches. The germline CDR1 and CDR2 sequences are NSHNY and SYGAGN. CDR3 length: 16 residues. The part of the CDR3 DNA that was read is TGTGCCAGCAGCCTACCGGGACTGGGGGATGCAGAA. As protein: CASSLPGLGDAE. From start to end, the CDR3 is CASSLPGLGDAETLYF.

For this clone: Gene names follow the mouse nomenclature. Read data end 4 residues before the CDR3 end; the end is taken from the germline J gene. Other DNA sequences in this sample translate to the same CDR3. The rearrangement links TRBV13-1 to TRBJ2-3, with 8 bases fitting TRBD2. The V gene end was trimmed by 2 bases and the J gene end by 0 bases; junction bases not matched to a gene: 2. There are 15 residues in the CDR3. Germline CDR1 and CDR2: NSHNY and SYGAGN. CDR3 DNA, as far as it was read: TGTGCCAGCAGTGACTGGGGGGATAGTGCAGAA. As protein: CASSDWGDSAE. The entire CDR3 is CASSDWGDSAETLYF.

Notes on this clone: The germline and genes are mouse ones. From the germline J gene comes the end of the CDR3, since the read stops 4 residues before it. V usage is TRBV29 and J usage is TRBJ2-1; 10 bases fit TRBD1. V shed 10 bases and J 5 bases; nucleotides not matched to a gene: 2. Looked up from germline, CDR1 is MSHET and CDR2 is SYDVDS. This CDR3 is built from 12 residues. The chain's CDR3 is CAKGTGDAEQFF. The covered CDR3 bases are TGTGCTAAAGGGACAGGGGATGCT.

In this sample, this clone turned up a few times. Germline and genes here are mouse. The read terminates 4 residues before the CDR3 end, so the remaining end is supplied by the germline J gene. The chain couples TRBV13-3 to TRBJ1-1; 7 bases map to TRBD1. Germline lookup yields CDR1 NNHDY and CDR2 SYVADS. The CDR3 is made up of 14 amino acids. After removal of 2 bases from V and 4 bases from J, the junction contained 5 bases not matched to a gene. The DNA read from the CDR3 is TGTGCCAGCAGTGAGGGGACAGTCGGCACA. This translates into CASSEGTVGT. The CDR3 reads in full as CASSEGTVGTEVFF.

This clone was detected a few times. Genes and germline are mouse. The read ends 4 residues early relative to the CDR3; the germline J gene fills the gap. This chain links TRBV3 with TRBJ2-3; 8 bases line up with TRBD1. Germline V lookup: CDR1 SNHLY, CDR2 FYNGKV (reference sequence). After removal of 4 bases from V and 2 bases from J, the junction contained 8 bases not matched to a gene. This CDR3 spans 16 amino acids. The CDR3 bases that were read are TGTGCCAGCAGCTACCAGGGGGCGCGTGCTGCAGAA. Protein product: CASSYQGARAAE. The entire CDR3 is CASSYQGARAAETLYF.

Only a few counts were recorded for this clone. Mouse germline and gene names are used. The observed sequence ends 4 residues before the CDR3 terminus, with the missing tail filled in from the germline J gene. The genes are TRBV29 and TRBJ2-5, with TRBD2 matching 8 bases. After removal of 3 bases from V and 2 bases from J, the junction contained 1 base not matched to a gene. The CDR3 sequence is 14 residues long. The germline gives CDR1 MSHET, CDR2 SYDVDS. The part of the CDR3 DNA that was read is TGTGCTAGCAGTTTTGGGGGGGGCCAAGAC. Translated: CASSFGGGQD. The full CDR3 is CASSFGGGQDTQYF.

In regard to this clone: The genes and germline here are from mouse. Read data end 4 residues before the CDR3 end; the end is taken from the germline J gene. J is TRBJ2-2 and V is TRBV5; the D gene is possibly TRBD2 (7 bases). Per germline, CDR1 LGHNA and CDR2 YNLKQL (reference sequence). CDR3 size: 15 residues. The V gene lost 4 bases and the J gene lost 3 bases, with 12 bases spanning the gap. CDR3 residues: CASSPEGGYTGQLYF. The sequenced part of the CDR3 DNA is TGTGCCAGCAGCCCGGAGGGGGGGTACACCGGG.

This clone was seen only a few times. Germline and genes here are mouse. The CDR3 end lies 4 residues beyond the end of the read and is filled in from the germline J gene. The chain couples TRBV13-1 to TRBJ2-1; a weak D match, TRBD1 (5 bases). Germline values: CDR1 NSHNY, CDR2 SYGAGN. The germline V and J ends were trimmed by 6 bases and 0 bases, with 10 bases remaining between them. The CDR3 contains 14 residues. CDR3 DNA (partial): TGTGCCAGCAAGAAGGGGTTTAACTATGCT. Translated, it gives CASKKGFNYA. The whole CDR3 region reads CASKKGFNYAEQFF.